This T cell receptor beta chain is drawn from a study of T-cell memory formation after mild COVID-19. Overall study results and limits: The authors did not confirm SARS-CoV-2 specificity of second-wave clones peaking day 37.

Using its own MiXCR run on the 5' RACE reads, TCRdb lists one record per CDR3 protein. The table lists 140,000 or so distinct CDR3 sequences, about a fifth of them singletons, with approximately 2.3% in the top ten. This clonotype was seen a few times. Its antigen is undetermined. The source material was PBMCs or a T cell subset sorted from them (not recorded which). The receptor was derived from an adult woman who had mild COVID-19 (a few samples of this study predate the infection). Cell type and time point are not known.

The CDR3 DNA reads TGTGCCAGCAGCTTTTCCTCTTCGGATACGCAGTATTTT. The encoded protein is CASSFSSSDTQYF. The V call is TRBV11-2, the J call TRBJ2-3; no reliable D call. The CDR3 runs to 13 residues. V was shortened by 3 bases and J by 6 bases, with 10 bases between the two germline ends. Per the germline V gene, CDR1 is SGHAT and CDR2 is FQNNGV.